This TCR beta chain is from a study of human T cells and chemical hapten exposure. Per the germline V gene, CDR1 is SQVTM and CDR2 is ANQGSEA. There are 11 residues in the CDR3. Blood, whole and unfractionated, served as the source for total RNA extraction. In its sample, this clonotype was seen many times. A read error may produce the germline difference seen at one junction end. Separate cDNA molecules received unique molecular identifiers, which the library attached to them. The authors' processing: TCR counts had a median of around 94,000 per sample and spanned roughly 20,000 to 750,000. TCRdb re-derived calls from the reads in MiXCR, one entry per CDR3 protein. The V and J calls were determined by TCRdb, not by the authors. Of 95,000 to 150,000 distinct CDR3 sequences in the sample, around 8.5% are singletons; the top ten hold approximately 1.5%.

The sequencing sample was made of whole blood. The chain uses TRBV29-1 and TRBJ1-1; D not certain. The clonotype originates from a human donor in good health. Some clones in this sample may be carry-over from other donors' samples. CDR3 nucleotide sequence: TGCAGCGTTGAGTGGTCCACTGAAGCTTCCTTT. Protein sequence: CSVEWSTEASF.